This T cell receptor beta chain was recovered during a study of shared clonotypes between healthy human individuals. General study results and limits: It was anticipated that sequencing depth would influence how many clonotypes donors shared. Memory subsets generally showed lower estimated richness than naive subsets.

Here immunoSEQ multiplex PCR was the method, and the copy in TCRdb shows in-frame clones only, minus some. The table has millions of clones, about 95% seen once. In regard to this clone: What it recognizes is unknown.

As defined, naive CD8 cells were CD45RO-negative and positively selected for CCR7, with terminally differentiated effector memory CD45RA+ cells excluded. This CDR3 comprises 13 residues. In germline, CDR1 is MNHNY, CDR2 SVGAGI (reference sequence). Trimming took 7 bases from V and 7 from J; bases not matched to a gene: 2. V and J are TRBV6-6 and TRBJ1-6; 9 bases are shared with TRBD1. This clonotype originated in a man aged 18 to 29 in good health. The sequencing sample was made of naive CD8+ T cells sorted from blood. CDR3 protein: CASTGTGNSPLHF. CDR3 coding DNA: TGTGCCAGCACCGGGACAGGGAATTCACCCCTCCACTTT.